The clone carrying this T cell receptor beta chain was seen ten or more times. Its antigen is currently unknown. CDR3 regions were amplified by Arm-PCR using iRepertoire HTBI primers to build TCR beta libraries. TCRdb called the multiplex PCR reads again in MiXCR, with one record for every CDR3 protein. The data show 350,000 to 550,000 distinct CDR3 sequences, about 15% seen once. The entry originates in a study of regulatory T cells in long-lasting Graves disease. Time point reported: newly diagnosed GD, antithyroid drugs for less than 3 months. RNA isolated from PBMCs was used to make the TCR library. Each patient gave 8.5 to 10 milliliters of EDTA-anticoagulated peripheral blood. This CDR3 is built from 15 residues. The germline CDR1 and CDR2 sequences are LGHDT and YNNKEL (reference sequence). V was clipped by 3 bases and J by 3 bases, with 14 bases between them. Study conclusions and caveats: Exclusively peripheral blood, rather than thyroid tissue, was studied.

This sample also appeared in a second study, on T cells in Graves' hyperthyroidism and ophthalmopathy. That paper adds: For the diagnoses, clinical symptoms, serum thyroxine and TRAb, thyroid ultrasound and orbital computed tomography were used.

The source was peripheral blood mononuclear cells (PBMCs), collected at new diagnosis, from a patient treated with antithyroid drugs. This clonotype was obtained from a woman between 50 and 59 years old with Graves disease. This rearrangement joins TRBV3-1 to TRBJ1-1; a possible D gene is TRBD1 (6 bases). In nucleotides, the CDR3 is TGTGCCAGCAGCCACAGGGGCAGGGTGGACACTGAAGCTTTCTTT. Protein product: CASSHRGRVDTEAFF.